This TCR beta chain stems from a study of blood T cell repertoires in COVID-19 (dated by TCRdb to 2018 to 2020). Regarding the complete study: The collaborator samples originated in the United States, Italy and Spain and spanned the acute and convalescent phases of COVID-19. A de-identified subject ID, COVID-19 status, age in years and sex were almost always included in the sample metadata. The prospective study material was composed of cDNA or gDNA derived from T cells, B-cell-depleted T cells, or PBMCs. HLA class I and class II types, where available, came from metadata supplied by the sample provider rather than from assay-based typing. The samples were drawn from two sources: the first 160 participants of the ongoing ImmuneRACE study, and 1,200 or so subjects contributed by 6 global collaborators. A freely available public database, intended as a resource for researchers studying the immune response to SARS-CoV-2, is where the repertoires were released. Deeply sampled blood TCRbeta repertoires from subjects exposed to, actively infected with, or recovered from COVID-19 were included in the dataset. Broader findings and caveats from the paper: The quantity of clinical and demographic metadata differed by source and by participant and was supplied without curation.

Collaborating institutions collected whole blood in K2EDTA tubes following their own protocols. For TCRbeta analysis, collaborators shipped samples as frozen whole blood, isolated PBMCs, or DNA extracted from either of those sample types. In the case of this clone: The clone's antigen remains unknown. No clone much larger than this one lies a single base away; base qualities are absent.

TCRbeta CDR3 regions were amplified from genomic DNA by means of the immunoSEQ Assay, a bias-controlled multiplex PCR. In the authors' own workflow: Within the assay, amplification of reference gene primers was used to estimate how many nucleated cells each sample contained. To quantify the absolute abundance of each unique TCRbeta CDR3 rearrangement, sequence reads were collapsed and filtered. For each sample, productive Simpson clonality was calculated as the square root of Simpson's diversity index over productive rearrangements. The source is immuneACCESS, and TCRdb retained only in-frame sequences with V and J called. Part of the clones is not carried over; for the studies checked, unresolved V genes explain less than half of this, and the remainder is unexplained. D and trimming were read from the DNA, whereas the V and J calls and clone size are those reported in that table. In this sample the table shows about 46,000 clones, approximately 83% of which occur a single time. The ten most abundant clones make up approximately 14% of the sample.

The CDR3 starts with the cysteine, ends with the phenylalanine, and has 16 residues. CDR3 DNA only is kept here, 48 bases in frame from base 1. V and J are truncated by 3 bases and 4 bases respectively, leaving an intervening sequence of 18 bases. CDR1 is given as SGHNT and CDR2 as YYREEE, both from the germline V gene (reference sequence). The sequenced sample was peripheral blood. The receptor's source is a human donor in a cohort sampled during active COVID-19. The donor label of this sample is uncertain. Rearrangement joined TRBV5-4 to TRBJ2-3, with TRBD2 as a weak D call on 6 bases. The nucleotide sequence reads as follows: TGTGCCAGCAGCTACGTGGGGAGGAGGGGCGCAGATACGCAGTATTTT. It is translated as CASSYVGRRGADTQYF.